The clone carrying this T cell receptor beta chain appeared once. This sample is drawn from a study of tumor-infiltrating lymphocytes in localized non-small cell lung cancer. Germline loops: CDR1 DFQATT, CDR2 SNEGSKA (reference sequence). This CDR3 has 10 amino acids. Trimming pared 6 bases from V and 9 bases from J, leaving 9 bases between. Sequencing used immunoSEQ multiplex PCR; TCRdb keeps in-frame clones, though not all of them. The sample includes about 12,000 clones, roughly 67% of them seen just once. Sequencing was performed on lung tumor tissue. The chain couples TRBV20-1 to TRBJ2-1, with a weak D call TRBD2 (5 bases). The clonotype comes from a human donor with non-small cell lung cancer. CDR3 residues: CSARGGEQFF. In DNA, the CDR3 is TGCAGTGCCCGGGGTGGTGAGCAGTTCTTC.